This TCR beta chain comes out of a study of glioma-infiltrating T cells after dendritic cell vaccination listed by TCRdb under 2016. Notes on the research overall: A cohort of about 15 glioblastoma patients from Phase I and II dendritic cell vaccination trials was included, of whom 9 were newly diagnosed and 6 had recurrent disease. Between about 2003 and 2012, patients were given autologous tumor lysate-pulsed dendritic cell vaccination. The vaccine was prepared from monocyte-derived dendritic cells that were cultured for more than six days with IL-4 and GM-CSF and then pulsed overnight with autologous tumor lysate. Three intradermal dendritic cell vaccine injections were administered to patients at biweekly intervals in the arm below the axilla. Deep sequencing of TCR beta CDR3 regions was used to quantify tumor-infiltrating lymphocyte content and compare tumor and blood repertoires in dendritic cell-vaccinated glioblastoma patients. Survival after dendritic cell vaccination was correlated with TCR sequencing metrics, including TIL content and tumor-blood repertoire overlap.

Relative to germline, V is 8 bases shorter and J is 3 bases shorter, with 11 bases between their ends. For CDR1 and CDR2, the germline V gene lists ENHRY and SYGVKD. The CDR3 runs 12 residues from the cysteine to the phenylalanine. Kept here is only the CDR3 DNA, which spans 36 bases and is read in frame from base 1. To be selected, patients needed enough residual fresh-frozen tumor tissue and more than two years of available survival data. None of the glioblastoma patients carried an isocitrate dehydrogenase mutation, although molecular status otherwise varied. PBMC were collected before vaccination, two weeks after the third vaccination, and at tumor progression when it occurred. The Qiagen DNeasy Blood extraction Kit was used to extract genomic DNA. TCRB CDR3 regions were amplified from 2 ug genomic DNA, or all available DNA if less, using the immunoSEQ assay. The multiplex PCR employed 60 forward primers targeting TCR V beta segments and 13 reverse primers targeting J beta segments. To estimate the number of reads per starting template, synthetic control templates were added to each sample at limiting dilution. Reads of 87 bp were generated by sequencing on the Illumina HiSeq System. The original pipeline was this. To remove PCR and sequencing errors, closely related sequences were merged with a nearest neighbor algorithm. TCR overlap was measured as the percentage of unique tumor TCR beta sequences also present in the same patient's peripheral blood. TCRdb retrieved this table from immuneACCESS and kept in-frame rearrangements only. Not all clones are present; in checked studies, unresolved V genes account for under half, and no reason is known for the remainder. For V, J and clone size, that table is used; D and trimming come from the DNA. Within this sample are 71,000 or so clones, with about 86% of them counted one time only. The leading ten clones occupy roughly 7.9% of the sample.

Turning to this clone: The antigen this receptor binds is unknown. Qualities for individual bases were not recorded, and no much larger clone is one base off.

Points the paper makes about the study in general: The three-group TCR overlap response model was characterized as speculative, and prospective validation of the model was stated to be required. TCR clonality showed no direct relationship with survival, which suggests that a diverse polyclonal response may be important. After dendritic cell vaccination, a higher estimated pretreatment TIL content predicted longer time to progression and longer overall survival. The cohort was small and heterogeneous, with few patients having full blood and tumor sets and even fewer initial-recurrent tumor pairs.

The sample here was blood, taken before dendritic cell vaccination. This receptor was identified in a human donor with glioblastoma. The rearrangement combines TRBV10-3 with TRBJ2-7; possibly the D gene is TRBD2, per 6 matching bases. This receptor carries the CDR3 CAIGGNFYEQYF. The sequenced DNA: TGTGCCATCGGAGGGAATTTCTACGAGCAGTACTTC.